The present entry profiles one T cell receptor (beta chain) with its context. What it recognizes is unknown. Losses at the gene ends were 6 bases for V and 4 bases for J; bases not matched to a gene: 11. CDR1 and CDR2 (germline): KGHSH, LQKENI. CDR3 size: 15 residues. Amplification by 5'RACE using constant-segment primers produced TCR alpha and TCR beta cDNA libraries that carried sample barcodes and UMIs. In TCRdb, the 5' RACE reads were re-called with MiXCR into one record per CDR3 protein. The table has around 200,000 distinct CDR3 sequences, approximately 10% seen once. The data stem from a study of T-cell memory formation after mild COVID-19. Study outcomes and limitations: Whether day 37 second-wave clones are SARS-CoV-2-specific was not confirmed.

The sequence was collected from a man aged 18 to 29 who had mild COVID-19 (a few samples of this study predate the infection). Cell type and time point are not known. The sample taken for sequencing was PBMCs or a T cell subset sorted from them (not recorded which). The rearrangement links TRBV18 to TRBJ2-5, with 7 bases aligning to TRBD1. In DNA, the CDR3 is TGTGCCAGCTCTCAACAGACAGGGCGAGGAGAGACCCAGTACTTC. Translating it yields CASSQQTGRGETQYF.